Listed below are T cell receptor beta chains from one sample, sequenced in a study of identical twins. TCRdb ran MiXCR on the 5' RACE reads and lists one entry per CDR3 protein. This table holds 1.5 million to 2 million distinct CDR3 sequences, roughly 35% found once. Specimen: cord blood. The receptors stem from a newborn girl in good health. Each CDR3 is given with its conserved first and last residue. The D gene is left open where the match is weak. Clone size is given for some rows only: seen once, a few or many times, or a class if the clone is expanded.

j_call d_call clone_size cdr3_length v_call cdr3_aa cdr3_nt
TRBJ2-5 TRBD2 few 16 TRBV16 CASSQSGLAVKETQYF TGTGCCAGCAGCCAATCAGGACTAGCGGTAAAAGAGACCCAGTACTTC
TRBJ1-5 TRBD1 NA 17 TRBV10-3 CAISEGGGTGDNQPQHF TGTGCCATCAGTGAAGGGGGGGGGACAGGGGACAATCAGCCCCAGCATTTT
TRBJ2-3 TRBD2 NA 15 TRBV5-1 CASRRLAEITDTQYF TGCGCCAGCAGGAGACTAGCGGAAATCACAGATACGCAGTATTTT
TRBJ2-3 TRBD2 few 17 TRBV6-6 CASSYWYGLAGGDTQYF TGTGCCAGCAGTTACTGGTACGGTCTAGCGGGGGGGGATACGCAGTATTTT
TRBJ2-7 TRBD1 few 13 TRBV29-1 CSVSGTGGYEQYF TGCAGCGTTTCCGGGACAGGGGGGTACGAGCAGTACTTC
TRBJ2-6 TRBD1 few 14 TRBV6-1 CASGQVSGANVLTF TGTGCCAGCGGACAGGTCTCTGGGGCCAACGTCCTGACTTTC
TRBJ2-4 NA NA 17 TRBV4-2 CASSQSGWNLAKNIQYF TGTGCCAGCAGCCAATCCGGGTGGAACCTAGCCAAAAACATTCAGTACTTC
TRBJ2-5 NA NA 13 TRBV11-2 CASSFVLGGTQYF TGTGCCAGCAGTTTCGTCCTAGGGGGGACCCAGTACTTC
TRBJ1-3 NA NA 17 TRBV15 CATSREGFGSTGNTIYF TGTGCCACCAGCAGAGAAGGTTTCGGCTCCACGGGAAACACCATATATTTT
TRBJ2-3 TRBD2 few 16 TRBV24-1 CATSDPSGSGTDTQYF TGTGCCACCAGTGACCCTAGCGGGAGCGGGACAGATACGCAGTATTTT
TRBJ1-2 TRBD1 many 15 TRBV28 CASRPSGTGGYGYTF TGTGCCAGCAGACCCTCCGGGACAGGAGGTTATGGCTACACCTTC
TRBJ2-3 TRBD2 NA 14 TRBV18 CASSPSTSGSTQYF TGTGCCAGCTCACCTTCTACTAGCGGGAGTACGCAGTATTTT
TRBJ2-1 TRBD2 few 16 TRBV20-1 CSARKGTSGGSAEQFF TGCAGTGCTCGTAAAGGGACTAGCGGGGGGTCGGCTGAGCAGTTCTTC
TRBJ1-2 TRBD1 few 16 TRBV15 CATSRGDRTGNYGYTF TGTGCCACCAGCAGAGGTGACCGGACAGGGAACTATGGCTACACCTTC
TRBJ1-2 TRBD1 NA 16 TRBV5-1 CASSLVSGTGGYGYTF TGCGCCAGCAGCTTGGTGTCCGGGACAGGGGGCTATGGCTACACCTTC
TRBJ2-7 NA few 14 TRBV4-2 CASSQVGRPYEQYF TGTGCCAGCAGCCAAGTGGGCAGGCCGTACGAGCAGTACTTC
TRBJ1-6 NA NA 13 TRBV20-1 CSANSLRNSPLHF TGCAGTGCTAACAGTCTCAGGAATTCACCCCTCCACTTT
TRBJ2-5 NA few 16 TRBV3-1 CASSLITRGSGETQYF TGTGCCAGCAGCTTGATCACTAGGGGAAGTGGCGAGACCCAGTACTTC
TRBJ2-7 TRBD1 few 14 TRBV12-3/TRBV12-4 CASSEDRADYEQYF TGTGCCAGCAGTGAGGACAGGGCTGACTACGAGCAGTACTTC
TRBJ1-1 NA NA 14 TRBV20-1 CSARTESMNTEAFF TGCAGTGCTAGGACAGAGTCCATGAACACTGAAGCTTTCTTT
TRBJ2-3 NA NA 15 TRBV2 CASQKEGLRTDTQYF TGTGCCAGCCAGAAAGAGGGCCTTCGCACAGATACGCAGTATTTT
TRBJ2-7 NA NA 14 TRBV6-6 CASRILQGTYEQYF TGTGCCAGCAGAATATTACAGGGAACCTACGAGCAGTACTTC
TRBJ2-3 NA few 14 TRBV21-1 CASSKEGATDTQYF TGTGCCAGCAGCAAAGAGGGGGCGACAGATACGCAGTATTTT
TRBJ2-7 TRBD2 few 12 TRBV20-1 CSRQRGGYEQYF TGCAGCAGGCAGCGGGGGGGCTACGAGCAGTACTTC
TRBJ2-1 NA NA 15 TRBV4-1 CASSQFLAVYNEQFF TGCGCCAGCAGCCAATTTTTAGCGGTATACAATGAGCAGTTCTTC
TRBJ1-5 NA NA 13 TRBV4-2 CASSQKTDQPQHF TGTGCCAGCAGCCAAAAGACGGATCAGCCCCAGCATTTT
TRBJ2-1 NA NA 15 TRBV4-2 CASSQDWPGYNEQFF TGTGCCAGCAGCCAAGATTGGCCAGGCTACAATGAGCAGTTCTTC
TRBJ2-3 TRBD2 many 15 TRBV3-1 CASSPSTSGTDTQYF TGTGCCAGCAGCCCTTCGACTAGCGGCACAGATACGCAGTATTTT
TRBJ2-7 NA many 14 TRBV29-1 CSVEKERGKYEQYF TGCAGCGTTGAGAAGGAGCGCGGGAAATACGAGCAGTACTTC
TRBJ2-7 NA many 11 TRBV29-1 CSVEDPYEQYF TGCAGCGTTGAGGACCCCTACGAGCAGTACTTC
TRBJ1-6 NA NA 16 TRBV12-3/TRBV12-4 CASSSLVGLSDSPLHF TGTGCCAGCAGTTCCCTGGTCGGGTTGTCGGATTCACCCCTCCACTTT
TRBJ2-1 TRBD2 NA 15 TRBV28 CASTREVALKDEQFF TGTGCCAGCACACGGGAGGTAGCCCTAAAGGATGAGCAGTTCTTC
TRBJ1-2 NA NA 12 TRBV20-1 CRGWGLRYGYTF TGCAGGGGGTGGGGCCTTCGCTATGGCTACACCTTC
TRBJ2-7 NA NA 15 TRBV7-2 CASSSGLPSSYEQYF TGTGCCAGCAGCTCCGGACTCCCGAGCTCCTACGAGCAGTACTTC
TRBJ2-1 TRBD2 many 16 TRBV5-1 CASSWTSGSSYNEQFF TGTGCCAGCAGCTGGACTAGCGGGAGCTCCTACAATGAGCAGTTCTTC
TRBJ2-7 TRBD2 NA 15 TRBV3-1 CASSQDGGAKYEQYF TGTGCCAGCAGCCAAGACGGGGGGGCTAAATACGAGCAGTACTTC
TRBJ2-7 NA few 12 TRBV10-3 CAISVHFYEQYF TGTGCCATCAGTGTGCACTTCTACGAGCAGTACTTC
TRBJ1-2 NA NA 15 TRBV20-1 CSARRSGTMVYGYTF TGCAGTGCTAGGCGGTCGGGAACGATGGTCTATGGCTACACCTTC
TRBJ2-3 NA few 15 TRBV6-6 CASSYPSTRTDTQYF TGTGCCAGCAGTTATCCCTCCACTCGCACAGATACGCAGTATTTT
TRBJ2-7 NA few 13 TRBV20-1 CSARDMVSYEQYF TGCAGTGCTAGGGACATGGTCTCCTACGAGCAGTACTTC
TRBJ1-1 TRBD1 NA 16 TRBV28 CASTPQGGPMNTEAFF TGTGCCAGCACTCCTCAGGGGGGTCCCATGAACACTGAAGCTTTCTTT
TRBJ1-1 TRBD1 NA 20 TRBV3-1 CASSLQGQGMSQHANTEAFF TGTGCCAGCAGCCTGCAGGGACAGGGAATGTCCCAGCATGCGAACACTGAAGCTTTCTTT
TRBJ1-6 NA NA 14 TRBV2 CASLDSLYNSPLHF TGTGCCAGCCTAGACAGCCTTTATAATTCACCCCTCCACTTT
TRBJ2-7 TRBD2 NA 19 TRBV20-1 CSAIRPGTSGGLFLYEQYF TGCAGTGCCATTCGTCCCGGGACTAGCGGGGGGCTCTTCCTCTACGAGCAGTACTTC
TRBJ2-7 NA NA 14 TRBV5-1 CASSPMDPEETRYF TGCGCCAGCAGCCCCATGGATCCAGAAGAGACCCGGTACTTC
TRBJ2-2 TRBD1 NA 15 TRBV25-1 CASSPRQGVSGELFF TGTGCCAGCAGTCCGCGACAGGGGGTCTCCGGGGAGCTGTTTTTT
TRBJ1-5 NA few 15 TRBV19 CASSVTGKGNQPQHF TGTGCCAGTAGTGTGACCGGAAAAGGCAATCAGCCCCAGCATTTT
TRBJ1-2 NA NA 12 TRBV7-9 CASSSQWGGYTF TGTGCCAGCAGCTCTCAGTGGGGCGGCTACACCTTC
TRBJ2-1 NA NA 14 TRBV3-1 CASSHRGTYNEQFF TGTGCCAGCAGCCATCGGGGCACCTACAATGAGCAGTTCTTC
TRBJ2-3 TRBD2 NA 15 TRBV20-1 CSASDLAGGRDTQYF TGCAGTGCTAGCGATCTAGCGGGAGGGAGGGATACGCAGTATTTT
TRBJ1-5 NA few 14 TRBV6-6 CASSYSRVGQPQHF TGTGCCAGCAGTTACTCGAGGGTGGGTCAGCCCCAGCATTTT
TRBJ1-6 NA few 14 TRBV12-3/TRBV12-4 CASSQQVSNSPLHF TGTGCCAGCAGTCAACAGGTCTCAAATTCACCCCTCCACTTT
TRBJ2-1 NA NA 15 TRBV27 CASSSPIRGGFEQFF TGTGCCAGCAGTTCTCCCATTAGGGGGGGATTCGAGCAGTTCTTC
TRBJ1-4 TRBD1 few 14 TRBV20-1 CSAREGQGNEKLFF TGCAGTGCTAGAGAGGGACAGGGAAATGAAAAACTGTTTTTT
TRBJ2-3 NA NA 16 TRBV21-1 CASSKPRTGGTDTQYF TGTGCCAGCAGCAAGCCCAGGACAGGGGGCACAGATACGCAGTATTTT
TRBJ2-1 TRBD2 few 16 TRBV14 CASRRGLAGSYNEQFF TGTGCCAGCAGGCGCGGACTAGCGGGCAGTTACAATGAGCAGTTCTTC
TRBJ2-2 NA NA 15 TRBV20-1 CSARDQAKYTGELFF TGCAGTGCTAGAGATCAGGCTAAATACACCGGGGAGCTGTTTTTT
TRBJ2-3 TRBD2 few 15 TRBV4-1 CASRGLAGITDTQYF TGCGCCAGCAGGGGACTAGCGGGAATCACAGATACGCAGTATTTT
TRBJ2-7 TRBD2 NA 15 TRBV5-1 CASSFGLAPSYEQYF TGCGCCAGCAGCTTTGGACTAGCCCCCTCCTACGAGCAGTACTTC